One sample yielded the 27 T cell receptor beta chains listed below, sequenced in a study of esophageal squamous cell carcinoma under preoperative chemotherapy. As to time point: after preoperative PTX-NDP chemotherapy. From the PCR reads, TCRdb called clonotypes with MiXCR, one entry per CDR3 protein. This sample has about 11,000 distinct CDR3 sequences, with about 63% found just once. Sampling was performed from a patient given preoperative chemotherapy. The receptors were sampled from a human donor with esophageal squamous cell carcinoma. The donor label of this sample is uncertain.

This chain joins TRBV12-3 or TRBV12-4 and TRBJ2-3, with TRBD2 identical over 7 bases. Judging by the DNA end, TRBJ2-7 fits better; the J call may be wrong. The CDR3 extends over 14 amino acids. CDR3 protein: CATRLAGFNNEQYF. CDR3 coding DNA: TGTGCCACCCGATTAGCGGGCTTTAACAATGAGCAGTACTTC.

This clonotype was picked up one time. One end of the junction fails to match germline, which may point to a read error. The CDR3 bases are TGTGGCAGCGGGGGCGGGGACCCAGAGACCCAGTACTTC. Its translation: CGSGGGDPETQYF. The chain links TRBV6-1 to TRBJ2-1; 8 bases line up with TRBD2. The tail of the sequence fits TRBJ2-5 better, so the J call may be wrong. The V gene's germline CDR1 is MNHNS and CDR2 SASEGT. CDR3 length: 13 amino acids.

This sequence joins TRBV7-2 and TRBJ2-1; TRBD2 agrees at 12 bases. CDR1 and CDR2 (germline): SGHTA, FQGNSA. V lost 5 bases, J lost 10 bases, and 9 bases stayed unmatched. The CDR3 extends over 15 amino acids. CDR3 region: CASSPSSGRAYEQFF. The CDR3 DNA sequence: TGTGCCAGCAGCCCATCTAGCGGGAGGGCCTACGAGCAGTTCTTC.

For this clonotype: At one of its ends the junction is not consistent with the germline gene, which may arise from a read error. This sequence joins TRBV6-1 and TRBJ2-3, with 7 nucleotides matching TRBD2. The CDR3 has 16 amino acids. Germline V lookup: CDR1 MNHNS, CDR2 SASEGT. CDR3 loop: CASSDLGGRAKDTQYF. DNA of the CDR3: TGTGCCAGCAGTGACTTGGGGGGGAGAGCCAAAGATACGCAGTATTTC.

In this sample, this clonotype turned up a few times. V gene TRBV7-8 combines with J gene TRBJ2-2, with 9 positions matching TRBD1. J gave up 1 base and V 3 bases, and 3 bases lay outside the gene matches. From germline, CDR1 is SGHVS and CDR2 FQNEAQ. The CDR3 sequence is 16 residues long. The CDR3 is CASSFPGQGNTGELFF. The CDR3 coding sequence is TGTGCCAGCAGCTTCCCGGGACAGGGGAACACCGGGGAGCTGTTTTTT.

As concerns this clonotype: One end of the junction fails to match germline, which may point to a read error. V is TRBV6-5 and J is TRBJ2-1; the D gene is possibly TRBD2 (5 bases). Germline V gene lookup returns CDR1 MNHEY and CDR2 SVGAGI. The CDR3 covers 14 residues. DNA of the CDR3: TGTGGCAGCAGTTGGTCGAGGGCTAAAAATACGCAGTATTTC. It codes for CGSSWSRAKNTQYF.

Comments on this clonotype: Sequence at one end of the junction differs from germline and may be a read error. The J gene is TRBJ2-4, the V gene TRBV7-2, with 9 bases lining up with TRBD2. Germline V gene sequence: CDR1 SGHTA, CDR2 FQGNSA. CDR3 length equals 16 residues. The CDR3 DNA is TGTGCCAGCAGCGTAGCGGGGGCGTGTGCCAAAAACACTCAGTATTTC. This gives the protein CASSVAGACAKNTQYF.

This clonotype is deemed medium-sized. The chain carries TRBV10-2 and TRBJ2-7, with 8 bases fitting TRBD1. With V trimmed by 4 bases and J by 5 bases, 10 bases remained unmatched. Per the germline V gene, CDR1 is WSHSY and CDR2 is SAAADI. This CDR3 contains 15 residues. The CDR3 is CASSVRQGWKHEQYF. The DNA for the CDR3 is TGCGCCAGCAGTGTTAGACAGGGGTGGAAACACGAGCAGTACTTC.

This clonotype was seen only once. One end of the junction varies from germline; a read error may be responsible. The gene calls are TRBV6-1 and TRBJ2-5, with 8 bases fitting TRBD2. Germline V gives CDR1 MNHNS, CDR2 SASEGT. The CDR3 spans 14 residues. The CDR3 DNA reads TGTGCGGGCAGCGGGGGTGAGGGCCAAGAGACGCAGTATTTC. This translates into CAGSGGEGQETQYF.

The chain uses TRBV11-3 and TRBJ2-1; D is unclear. The CDR3 runs 13 residues. Looked up from germline, CDR1 is SGHNT and CDR2 is YENEEA. Trimming shortened V by 5 bases and J by 7 bases, and 12 bases separated the two germline ends. This CDR3 is CASSPTVRNEQFF. The CDR3 region has the DNA TGTGCCAGCAGCCCAACTGTCAGGAATGAGCAGTTCTTC. The full variable domain, rest sourced from reference TRBV11-3 and TRBJ2-1, is EAGVVQSPRYKIIEKKQPVAFWCNPISGHNTLYWYLQNLGQGPELLIRYENEEAVDDSQLPKDRFSAERLKGVDSTLKIQPAELGDSAVYLCASSPTVRNEQFFGPGTRLTVL.

The chain recombines TRBV6-5 with TRBJ2-2, with D perhaps being TRBD1 or TRBD2 (5 bases each). Between the trimmed V and J ends, which lost 4 bases and 0 bases, there was a span of 9 bases. Germline values: CDR1 MNHEY, CDR2 SVGAGI. This CDR3 spans 15 amino acids. The CDR3 protein is CASSWDGTNTGELFF. The CDR3 bases are TGTGCCAGCAGTTGGGACGGTACGAACACCGGGGAGCTGTTTTTT.

By frequency in the sample, this clonotype is medium-sized. V usage is TRBV6-5 and J usage is TRBJ2-4, with D perhaps TRBD2 (7 bases). V lost 2 bases and J lost 4, with 15 bases in between. CDR3 length equals 16 residues. Germline lookup yields CDR1 MNHEY and CDR2 SVGAGI. This CDR3 is CASSYGGALGKNIQYF. CDR3 nucleotides: TGTGCCAGCAGTTACGGGGGGGCATTAGGTAAAAACATTCAGTACTTC.

This clonotype was recorded once. This chain links TRBV27 with TRBJ2-4; the match to TRBD2 covers 13 bases. TRBJ2-5 explains the end of the DNA better; the J call may be wrong. The CDR3 consists of 15 residues. CDR1 and CDR2 (germline): MNHEY, SMNVEV (reference sequence). This chain's CDR3 is CASSAGLAGVETQYF. CDR3 coding DNA: TGTGCCAGCAGTGCCGGACTAGCGGGAGTCGAGACCCAGTACTTC.

This clonotype has more than one count but fewer than ten. The chain uses TRBV6-1 and TRBJ2-5; weak D call: TRBD2 (7 bases). Germline V CDR1 and CDR2: MNHNS, SASEGT. The V end lost 0 bases, the J end lost 11 bases, and 19 bases lay between the germline ends. The CDR3 sequence is 15 residues long. CDR3 nucleotide sequence: TGTGCCAGCAGTGAAGCGGGGGGGGCCTACAATGAGCAGTACTTC. Amino acid sequence: CASSEAGGAYNEQYF.

This clonotype appeared a few times. DNA for the CDR3: TGTGCCAGCAGCCTCAACCTCCGCAGGGTGCTCTCGGCCGGCAATGAAAAACTGTTTTTT. Encoded protein: CASSLNLRRVLSAGNEKLFF. The V gene is TRBV7-2, the J gene TRBJ1-4, with D possibly TRBD1 on 5 matching bases. The V end was cut by 5 bases, the J end by 5 bases, with 30 bases between. This CDR3 spans 20 amino acids. The V gene's germline CDR1 is SGHTA and CDR2 FQGNSA.

This sequence joins TRBV6-1 and TRBJ2-3; 7 bases match TRBD2. J lost 6 bases, V lost 9 bases, and 9 bases had no gene match. This CDR3 region has 13 residues. CDR1 MNHNS and CDR2 SASEGT come from the germline V gene. The CDR3 here is CARRAGADDTQYF. The CDR3, as DNA: TGTGCCAGGAGGGCGGGAGCTGACGATACGCAGTATTTT.

In its sample, this clonotype was seen many times. The CDR3 bases are TGTGCCAGCAAACTAGCGGAGGCCACAGATACGCAGTATTTT. Translation gives CASKLAEATDTQYF. The chain uses TRBV6-1 and TRBJ2-3; 8 nucleotides align to TRBD2. Unmatched junction bases numbered 5, after V lost 7 bases and J lost 2 bases. The CDR3 totals 14 residues. CDR1 and CDR2 (germline): MNHNS, SASEGT.

V and J are TRBV7-2 and TRBJ2-2; no clear D gene. V was clipped by 5 bases and J by 11 bases, with 21 bases between them. The CDR3 has 15 residues. The germline V gene has CDR1 SGHTA and CDR2 FQGNSA. The CDR3 loop is CASSPDGSNTDELFF. The CDR3 nucleotides read TGTGCCAGCAGCCCGGACGGGTCGAACACCGATGAGCTGTTTTTT.

This clonotype was observed a handful of times. The chain employs TRBV7-8 and TRBJ2-1; possibly TRBD2 for D (6 bases). This CDR3 is built from 13 residues. V lost 1 base and J 5 bases, leaving 6 bases between the germline ends. From germline, CDR1 is SGHVS and CDR2 FQNEAQ. Written as DNA, the CDR3 is TGTGCCAGCAGCTTAGGGACTAACAATGAGCAGTTCTTC. Protein: CASSLGTNNEQFF.

This clonotype was seen a single time. A read error may produce the germline difference seen at one junction end. The CDR3 loop is CEGCEKSGELFF. As DNA, the CDR3 is TGTGAGGGCTGTGAGAAGAGCGGGGAGCTGTTCTTT. The chain recombines TRBV6-1 with TRBJ2-2; 7 nucleotides align to TRBD2. The CDR3 length is 12 residues. The germline gives CDR1 MNHNS, CDR2 SASEGT.

The rearrangement uses TRBV11-2 and TRBJ1-1, with 8 nucleotides matching TRBD1. CDR1 is SGHAT, CDR2 FQNNGV, per germline. The junction had 8 bases not matched to a gene; V was cut back by 5 bases and J by 3 bases. CDR3 length: 15 residues. The CDR3 here is CASSPQDRADTEAFF. CDR3 sequence (DNA): TGTGCCAGCAGCCCACAGGACAGGGCGGACACTGAAGCTTTCTTT.

Details on this clonotype: The germline gene is not matched at one end of the junction; a read error may be the cause. The V and J genes are TRBV12-3 or TRBV12-4 and TRBJ2-3, with 8 positions matching TRBD2. The CDR3 extends over 18 amino acids. CDR3 in amino acids: CASSTADGGGRDPDTQYF. The DNA of the CDR3 is TGTGCCAGCAGTACCGCGGACGGGGGGGGCCGGGACCCAGATACGCAGTATTTC.

This clonotype is categorized as medium-sized. The chain uses TRBV6-1 and TRBJ2-2, with 7 bases matching TRBD1. Germline V gene data show CDR1 as MNHNS and CDR2 as SASEGT. J was trimmed by 0 bases and V by 6 bases; bases with no gene match: 4. The CDR3 runs 15 residues. CDR3 in amino acids: CASSHGQANTGELFF. CDR3 bases: TGTGCCAGCAGCCACGGACAGGCGAACACCGGGGAGCTGTTTTTT.

J is TRBJ2-1 and V is TRBV10-2; D is undetermined. This CDR3 is 12 amino acids long. Trimming cost V 4 bases and J 12 bases, with 13 bases left between them. From germline, CDR1 is WSHSY and CDR2 SAAADI. The CDR3 DNA follows: TGCGCCAGCAGTGTGATTGGAATTACGCAGTTCTTC. Residues: CASSVIGITQFF.

This clonotype was detected ten times or more. One base away lies a much larger clone, so this may be a sequencing read error. This chain connects TRBV6-5 to TRBJ2-1; no clear D gene. CDR1 and CDR2 from the germline V gene are MNHEY and SVGAGI. V was pared by 2 bases and J by 10 bases, with 15 bases between. The CDR3 is made up of 14 amino acids. The CDR3 spells CASSYTSRSYEQFF. The CDR3 DNA reads as TGTGCCAGCAGTTACACCAGCCGCTCCTACGAGCAGTTCTTC.

This rearrangement joins TRBV11-2 to TRBJ2-1; D may be TRBD2 (7 bases). The tail of the sequence fits TRBJ2-5 better, so the J call may be wrong. Germline V gene data show CDR1 as SGHAT and CDR2 as FQNNGV. CDR3 length: 13 amino acids. The CDR3 nucleotides are TGTGCCAGCAGCTTGGGGGGGCAGGAGACCCAGTACTTC. It is translated as CASSLGGQETQYF.

The rearrangement joins TRBV6-8 to TRBJ2-3, with 8 bases identical to TRBD2. Matching the DNA end better, TRBJ2-7 makes the J call doubtful. The CDR3 length is 16 residues. Germline V CDR1 and CDR2: MNHGY, SAAAGT. Here the CDR3 reads CASSESGGSYKDTQYF. The CDR3 DNA reads as TGTGCCAGCAGCGAATCGGGGGGGAGCTACAAAGACACGCAGTACTTC.